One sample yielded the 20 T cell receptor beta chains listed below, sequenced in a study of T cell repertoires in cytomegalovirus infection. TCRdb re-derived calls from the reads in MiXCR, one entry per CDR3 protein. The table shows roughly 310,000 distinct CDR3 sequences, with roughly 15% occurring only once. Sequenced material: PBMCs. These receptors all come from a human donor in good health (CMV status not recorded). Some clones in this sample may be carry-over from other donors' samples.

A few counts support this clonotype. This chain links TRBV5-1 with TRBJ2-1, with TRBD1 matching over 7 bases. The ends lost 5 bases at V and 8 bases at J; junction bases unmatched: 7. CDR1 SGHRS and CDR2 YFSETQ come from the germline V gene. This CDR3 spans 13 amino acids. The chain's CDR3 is CASRPQGIHEQFF. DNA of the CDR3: TGCGCCAGCAGGCCACAGGGGATCCATGAGCAGTTCTTC. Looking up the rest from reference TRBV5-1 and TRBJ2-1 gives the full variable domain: KAGVTQTPRYLIKTRGQQVTLSCSPISGHRSVSWYQQTPGQGLQFLFEYFSETQRNKGNFPGRFSGRQFSNSRSEMNVSTLELGDSALYLCASRPQGIHEQFFGPGTRLTVL.

The CDR3 region has the DNA TGTGCCAGCAGTTCAGGACAGGGGGGACGAATCTACGAGCAGTACTTC. Protein sequence: CASSSGQGGRIYEQYF. The V call is TRBV28, the J call TRBJ2-7; 10 bases match TRBD1. The CDR3 sequence is 16 residues long. Trimming removed 4 bases from V and 3 bases from J; junction bases left unmatched: 9. Germline-derived CDR1 and CDR2 are MDHEN and SYDVKM.

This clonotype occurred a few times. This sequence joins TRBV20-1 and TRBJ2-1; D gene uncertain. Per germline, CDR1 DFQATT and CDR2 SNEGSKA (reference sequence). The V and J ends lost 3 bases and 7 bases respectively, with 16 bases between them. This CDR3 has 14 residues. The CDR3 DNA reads TGCAGTGCTAGCCTATCCGGCCCGTGGAATGAGCAGTTCTTC. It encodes CSASLSGPWNEQFF.

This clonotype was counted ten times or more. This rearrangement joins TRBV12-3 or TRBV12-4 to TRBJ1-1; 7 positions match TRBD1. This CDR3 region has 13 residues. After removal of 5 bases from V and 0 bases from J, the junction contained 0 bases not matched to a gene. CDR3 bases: TGTGCCAGCAGTGGGACAGTGAACACTGAAGCTTTCTTT. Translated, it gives CASSGTVNTEAFF.

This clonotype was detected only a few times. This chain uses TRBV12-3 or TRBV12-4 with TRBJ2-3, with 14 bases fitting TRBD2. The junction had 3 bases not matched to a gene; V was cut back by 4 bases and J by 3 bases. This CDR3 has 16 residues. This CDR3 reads CASSWTSGGLTDTQYF. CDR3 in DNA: TGTGCCAGCAGTTGGACTAGCGGGGGGTTAACAGATACGCAGTATTTT.

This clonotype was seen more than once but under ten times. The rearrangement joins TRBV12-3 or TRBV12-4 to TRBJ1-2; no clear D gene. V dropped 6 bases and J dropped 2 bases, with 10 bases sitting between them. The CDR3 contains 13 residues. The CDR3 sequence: CASREIANYGYTF. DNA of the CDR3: TGTGCCAGCAGGGAGATTGCGAACTATGGCTACACCTTC.

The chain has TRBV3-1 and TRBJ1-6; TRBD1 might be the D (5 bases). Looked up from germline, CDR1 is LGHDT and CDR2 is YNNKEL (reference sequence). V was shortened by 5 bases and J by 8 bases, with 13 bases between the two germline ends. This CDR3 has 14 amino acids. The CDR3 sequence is CASSTGPKDSPLHF. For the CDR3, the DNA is TGTGCCAGCAGCACGGGACCGAAGGATTCACCCCTCCACTTT.

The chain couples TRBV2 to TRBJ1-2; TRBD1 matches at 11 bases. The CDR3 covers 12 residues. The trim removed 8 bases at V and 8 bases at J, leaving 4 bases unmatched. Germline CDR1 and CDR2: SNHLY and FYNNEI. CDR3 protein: CASWTGGWGYTF. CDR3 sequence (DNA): TGTGCCAGCTGGACAGGGGGCTGGGGCTACACCTTC.

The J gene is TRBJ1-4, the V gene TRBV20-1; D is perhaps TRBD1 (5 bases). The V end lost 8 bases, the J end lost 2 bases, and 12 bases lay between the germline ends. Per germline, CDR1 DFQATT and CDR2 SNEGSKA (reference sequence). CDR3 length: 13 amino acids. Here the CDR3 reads CSPGGSTNEKLFF. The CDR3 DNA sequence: TGCAGTCCGGGGGGGAGCACTAATGAAAAACTGTTTTTT.

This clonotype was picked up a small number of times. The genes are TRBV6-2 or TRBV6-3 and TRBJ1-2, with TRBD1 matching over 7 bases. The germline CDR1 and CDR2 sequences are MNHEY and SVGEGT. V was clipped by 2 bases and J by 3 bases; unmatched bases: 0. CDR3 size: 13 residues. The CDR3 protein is CASSYDRDYGYTF. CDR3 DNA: TGTGCCAGCAGTTACGACAGGGACTATGGCTACACCTTC.

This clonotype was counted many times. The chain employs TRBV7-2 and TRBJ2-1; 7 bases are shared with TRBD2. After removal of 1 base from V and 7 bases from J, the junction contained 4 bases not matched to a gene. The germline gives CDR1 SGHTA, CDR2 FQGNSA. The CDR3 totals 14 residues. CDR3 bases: TGTGCCAGCAGCTTAGACGGCGGGGGTAATGAGCAGTTCTTC. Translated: CASSLDGGGNEQFF. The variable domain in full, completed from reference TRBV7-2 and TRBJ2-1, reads GAGVSQSPSNKVTEKGKDVELRCDPISGHTALYWYRQSLGQGLEFLIYFQGNSAPDKSGLPSDRFSAERTGGSVSTLTIQRTQQEDSAVYLCASSLDGGGNEQFFGPGTRLTVL.

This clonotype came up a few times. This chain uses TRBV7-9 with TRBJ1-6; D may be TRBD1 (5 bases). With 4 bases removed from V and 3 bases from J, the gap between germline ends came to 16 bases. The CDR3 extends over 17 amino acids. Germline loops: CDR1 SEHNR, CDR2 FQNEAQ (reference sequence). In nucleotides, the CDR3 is TGTGCCAGCAGCTCCGGTGGGAGGGGCCGCTATAATTCACCCCTCCACTTT. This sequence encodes CASSSGGRGRYNSPLHF.

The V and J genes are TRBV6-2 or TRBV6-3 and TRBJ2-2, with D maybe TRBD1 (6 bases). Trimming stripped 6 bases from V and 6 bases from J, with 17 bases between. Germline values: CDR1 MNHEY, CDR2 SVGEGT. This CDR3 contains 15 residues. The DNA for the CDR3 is TGTGCCAGCAGCGATGGACAGCTGAGGGCCGGGGAGCTGTTTTTT. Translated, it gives CASSDGQLRAGELFF.

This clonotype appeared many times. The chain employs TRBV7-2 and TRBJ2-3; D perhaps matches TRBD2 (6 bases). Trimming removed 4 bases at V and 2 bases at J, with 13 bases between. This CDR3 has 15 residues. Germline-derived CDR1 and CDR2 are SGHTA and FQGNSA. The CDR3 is CASSWERLDTDTQYF. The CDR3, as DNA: TGTGCCAGCAGCTGGGAGAGACTAGACACAGATACGCAGTATTTT.

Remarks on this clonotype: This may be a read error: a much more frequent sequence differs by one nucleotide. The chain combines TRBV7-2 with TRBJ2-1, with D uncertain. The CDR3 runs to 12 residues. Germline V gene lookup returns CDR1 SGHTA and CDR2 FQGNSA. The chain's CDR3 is CARSPYHNEQFF. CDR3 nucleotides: TGTGCCCGCAGCCCTTACCACAATGAGCAGTTCTTC.

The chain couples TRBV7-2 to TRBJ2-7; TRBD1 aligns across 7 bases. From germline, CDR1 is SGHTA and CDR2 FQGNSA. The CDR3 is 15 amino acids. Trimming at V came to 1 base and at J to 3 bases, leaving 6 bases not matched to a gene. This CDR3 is CASSLGIGTDYEQYF. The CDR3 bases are TGTGCCAGCAGCTTAGGAATCGGGACAGACTACGAGCAGTACTTC.

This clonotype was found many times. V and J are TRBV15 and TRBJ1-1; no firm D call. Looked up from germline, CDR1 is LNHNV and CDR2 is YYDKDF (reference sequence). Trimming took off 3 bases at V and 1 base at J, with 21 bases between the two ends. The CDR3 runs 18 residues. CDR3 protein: CATSRGNSPGRRNTEAFF. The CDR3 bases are TGTGCCACCAGCAGGGGAAATTCGCCCGGGAGGAGGAACACTGAAGCTTTCTTT.

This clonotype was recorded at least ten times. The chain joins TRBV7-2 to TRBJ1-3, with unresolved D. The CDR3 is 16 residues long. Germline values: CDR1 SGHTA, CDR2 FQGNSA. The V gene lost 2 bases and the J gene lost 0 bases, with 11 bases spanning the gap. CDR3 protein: CASSLMSPSSGNTIYF. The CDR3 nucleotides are TGTGCCAGCAGCTTAATGTCTCCGAGCTCTGGAAACACCATATATTTT.

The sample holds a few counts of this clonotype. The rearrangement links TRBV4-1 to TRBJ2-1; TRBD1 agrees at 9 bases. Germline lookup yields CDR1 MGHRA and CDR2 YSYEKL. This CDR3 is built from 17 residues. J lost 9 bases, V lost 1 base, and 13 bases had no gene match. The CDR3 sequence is CASSQVPDRGHLAEQFF. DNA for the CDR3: TGCGCCAGCAGCCAAGTTCCGGACAGGGGTCATTTGGCTGAGCAGTTCTTC.

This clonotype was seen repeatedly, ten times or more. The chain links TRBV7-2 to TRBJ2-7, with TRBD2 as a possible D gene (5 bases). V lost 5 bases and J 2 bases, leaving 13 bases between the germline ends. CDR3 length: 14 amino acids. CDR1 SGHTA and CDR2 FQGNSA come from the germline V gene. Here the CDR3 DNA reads TGTGCCAGCAGCCCCGGCGGGTCCCCCTACGAGCAGTACTTC. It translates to CASSPGGSPYEQYF.